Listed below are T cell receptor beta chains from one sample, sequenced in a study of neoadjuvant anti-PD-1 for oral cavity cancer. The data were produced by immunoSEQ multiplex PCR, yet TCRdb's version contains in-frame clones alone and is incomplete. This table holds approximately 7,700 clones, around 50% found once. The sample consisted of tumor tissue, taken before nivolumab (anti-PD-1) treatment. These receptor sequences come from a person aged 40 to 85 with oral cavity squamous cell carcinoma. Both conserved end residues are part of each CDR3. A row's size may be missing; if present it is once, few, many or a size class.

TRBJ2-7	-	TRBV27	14	CASSSEAIPNEQYF
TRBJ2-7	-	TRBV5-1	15	CASRVAGERAYEQYF
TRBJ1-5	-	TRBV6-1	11	CASSETGPQHF
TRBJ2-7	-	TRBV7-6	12	CASSLVPYEQYF
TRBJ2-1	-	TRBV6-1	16	CASSELGGGSYNEQFF
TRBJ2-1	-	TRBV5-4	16	CASSLALLAYNNEQFF
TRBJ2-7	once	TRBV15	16	CATSSGVGGLRGEQYF
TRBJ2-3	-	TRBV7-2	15	CASSPRPRGGHTQYF
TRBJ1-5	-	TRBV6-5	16	CASSSGQANSNQPQHF
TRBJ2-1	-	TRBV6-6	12	CASTLQAGRGFF
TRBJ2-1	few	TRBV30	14	CATSGLAGGNEQFF
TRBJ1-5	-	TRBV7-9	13	CASSLQGHQPQHF
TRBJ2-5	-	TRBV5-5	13	CASSFSGEETQYF
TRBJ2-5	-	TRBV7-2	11	CASSARETQYF
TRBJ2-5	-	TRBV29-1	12	CSAADSQETQYF
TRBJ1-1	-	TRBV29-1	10	CSVVAVEAFF
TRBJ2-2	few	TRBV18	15	CASSPGDRGTGELFF
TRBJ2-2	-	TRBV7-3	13	CASSSGTAGELFF
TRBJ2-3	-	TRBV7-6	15	CASSSQWASTDTQYF
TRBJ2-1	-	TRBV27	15	CASTLSYSSYNEQFF